The 23 T cell receptor beta chains reported below all come from one sample, sequenced in a study of post-analysis software for immune sequencing data. The study's findings and limits: A few TRBV segments occurring more often in patients than controls included TRBV5-6, TRBV5-1 and TRBV20-1.

These receptors' antigens are unknown. Tagging with unique molecular identifiers was a feature of the TCR beta cDNA libraries. TCRdb reanalysed the PCR reads using MiXCR and keeps one entry per CDR3 protein. Of about 430,000 distinct CDR3 sequences in the sample, over 30% are singletons; the top ten hold around 8%. The specimen sequenced was blood. These receptor sequences come from a girl aged 2-10 years with multiple sclerosis.

The J gene is TRBJ2-5, the V gene TRBV5-1, with D perhaps TRBD2 (6 bases). The germline V and J ends were trimmed by 1 base and 4 bases, with 11 bases remaining between them. The CDR3 length is 14 residues. Germline CDR1 is SGHRS and CDR2 is YFSETQ. The CDR3 here is CASSLSGVGETQYF. The CDR3 nucleotides read TGCGCCAGCAGCTTGTCGGGAGTTGGAGAGACCCAGTACTTC. The full variable domain, rest sourced from reference TRBV5-1 and TRBJ2-5, is KAGVTQTPRYLIKTRGQQVTLSCSPISGHRSVSWYQQTPGQGLQFLFEYFSETQRNKGNFPGRFSGRQFSNSRSEMNVSTLELGDSALYLCASSLSGVGETQYFGPGTRLLVL.

The rearrangement joins TRBV7-2 to TRBJ2-1; D is perhaps TRBD1 (5 bases). V lost 1 base and J 9 bases, leaving 10 bases between the germline ends. The CDR3 is 13 residues long. In germline, CDR1 is SGHTA, CDR2 FQGNSA. The CDR3 spells CASSLGEDSEQFF. CDR3 bases: TGTGCCAGCAGCTTAGGGGAAGACAGTGAGCAGTTCTTC. Complete variable domain (other parts from reference TRBV7-2 and TRBJ2-1): GAGVSQSPSNKVTEKGKDVELRCDPISGHTALYWYRQSLGQGLEFLIYFQGNSAPDKSGLPSDRFSAERTGGSVSTLTIQRTQQEDSAVYLCASSLGEDSEQFFGPGTRLTVL.

Turning to this clonotype: A single base separates this from a much larger clone, so it may be a read error. V gene TRBV27 combines with J gene TRBJ2-7, with TRBD1 identical over 8 bases. The CDR3 runs to 17 residues. The V gene end was trimmed by 4 bases and the J gene end by 2 bases; junction bases not matched to a gene: 13. Germline V gene sequence: CDR1 MNHEY, CDR2 SMNVEV (reference sequence). The CDR3 DNA reads TGTGCCAGCAGTTCTACCCTGAAGACAGGGGTCCCCTACGAGCAGTACTTC. It yields the protein CASSSTLKTGVPYEQYF.

The rearrangement uses TRBV7-8 and TRBJ1-1; no firm D call. Germline V gene sequence: CDR1 SGHVS, CDR2 FQNEAQ. The V and J ends lost 0 bases and 11 bases respectively, with 13 bases between them. The CDR3 sequence is 13 residues long. The CDR3 DNA sequence: TGTGCCAGCAGCTTAGCAGATGGGATTTTTGCTTTCTTT. Residues: CASSLADGIFAFF.

The rearrangement links TRBV4-2 to TRBJ1-5; the D gene is possibly TRBD1 (6 bases). V lost 0 bases and J lost 3, with 24 bases in between. This CDR3 comprises 20 residues. CDR1 LGHNA and CDR2 YNFKEQ come from the germline V gene. The CDR3, as DNA: TGTGCCAGCAGCCAAGACCATAGGGAGGGGGGCAGGGCATCCAATCAGCCCCAGCATTTT. It translates to CASSQDHREGGRASNQPQHF.

The sample holds a few counts of this clonotype. This chain's CDR3 is CASSQGPTYEQYF. The CDR3, as DNA: TGCGCCAGCAGCCAGGGGCCAACCTACGAGCAGTACTTC. The V gene is TRBV5-1, the J gene TRBJ2-7; D is possibly TRBD1 (6 bases). The germline V gene encodes CDR1 SGHRS and CDR2 YFSETQ. CDR3 length: 13 residues. With 4 bases removed from V and 2 bases from J, the gap between germline ends came to 10 bases.

The chain links TRBV5-1 to TRBJ2-7; D possibly corresponds to TRBD1 (6 bases). This CDR3 has 14 residues. Germline V CDR1 and CDR2: SGHRS, YFSETQ. V lost 2 bases and J lost 4, with 13 bases in between. CDR3 region: CASSFLQDSYEQYF. In DNA, the CDR3 is TGCGCCAGCAGCTTCCTACAGGACAGTTACGAGCAGTACTTC.

The J gene is TRBJ2-3, the V gene TRBV6-2 or TRBV6-3, with 8 bases matching TRBD2. Trimming cost V 7 bases and J 4 bases; bases outside gene matches: 10. CDR1 MNHEY and CDR2 SVGEGT come from the germline V gene. The CDR3 has 15 residues. The CDR3: CASNDPGLGADTQYF. The CDR3 DNA reads as TGTGCCAGCAACGACCCGGGACTAGGTGCAGATACGCAGTATTTT.

This clonotype was detected a few times. This chain uses TRBV29-1 with TRBJ2-3; 14 nucleotides match TRBD2. The germline CDR1 and CDR2 sequences are SQVTM and ANQGSEA. V lost 7 bases, J lost 8 bases, and 8 bases stayed unmatched. The CDR3 spans 14 residues. CDR3 loop: CSAPGLAGAGTQYF. Written as DNA, the CDR3 is TGCAGCGCTCCGGGACTAGCGGGAGCAGGTACGCAGTATTTT.

Worth noting for this clonotype: This may come from a read error, since a much larger clone is one base off. The CDR3 DNA follows: TGCAGCGTTAACTCCGGGACAGGGGAAGAGACCCAGTACTTC. Its protein product is CSVNSGTGEETQYF. V usage is TRBV29-1 and J usage is TRBJ2-5; 10 positions match TRBD1. Germline CDR1 reads SQVTM; CDR2 reads ANQGSEA. The ends lost 5 bases at V and 3 bases at J; junction bases unmatched: 6. This CDR3 is 14 amino acids long.

The V and J genes are TRBV3-1 and TRBJ1-1; D not resolved. Deletions cut 0 bases from V and 1 base from J, with 6 bases between. CDR1 and CDR2 (germline): LGHDT, YNNKEL (reference sequence). The CDR3 runs to 14 residues. This CDR3 reads CASSQEYWNTEAFF. The CDR3 DNA follows: TGTGCCAGCAGCCAAGAGTATTGGAACACTGAAGCTTTCTTT. The full variable domain, with the rest looked up from reference TRBV3-1 and TRBJ1-1, is DTAVSQTPKYLVTQMGNDKSIKCEQNLGHDTMYWYKQDSKKFLKIMFSYNNKELIINETVPNRFSPKSPDKAHLNLHINSLELGDSAVYFCASSQEYWNTEAFFGQGTRLTVV.

The chain employs TRBV12-3 or TRBV12-4 and TRBJ2-5; 7 bases are shared with TRBD1. TRBJ2-7 matches the DNA end more closely, so the J call is doubtful. The CDR3 has 14 residues. CDR3 protein: CASSVQGEAYEQYF. In DNA, the CDR3 is TGTGCCAGCAGTGTCCAGGGGGAAGCCTACGAGCAGTACTTC.

This rearrangement joins TRBV11-2 to TRBJ2-7; D gene ambiguous. The tail of the sequence fits TRBJ2-5 better, so the J call may be wrong. Germline lookup yields CDR1 SGHAT and CDR2 FQNNGV. There are 13 residues in the CDR3. CDR3 in amino acids: CASSLVLWETQYF. The CDR3 nucleotides read TGTGCCAGCAGCTTAGTCCTCTGGGAGACCCAGTACTTC.

This clonotype was picked up one time. The rearrangement joins TRBV7-3 to TRBJ2-3; 11 bases match TRBD2. CDR3 length equals 18 residues. Trimming took 4 bases from V and 1 from J; bases not matched to a gene: 10. CDR1 SGHTA and CDR2 FQGTGA come from the germline V gene. CDR3 DNA sequence: TGTGCCAGCAGCTCAGACGGGACTAGCGGCCGAGGCACAGATACGCAGTATTTT. Translated, it gives CASSSDGTSGRGTDTQYF.

This clonotype was seen more than once but under ten times. The chain uses TRBV4-2 and TRBJ1-2, with D unresolved. The germline V gene has CDR1 LGHNA and CDR2 YNFKEQ. V lost 8 bases to trimming and J lost 5 bases, with 12 bases between them. The CDR3 runs 12 residues. The CDR3 protein is CASRGILYGYTF. CDR3 coding DNA: TGTGCCAGCCGCGGGATTTTGTATGGCTACACCTTC.

This rearrangement joins TRBV20-1 to TRBJ2-5; D is possibly TRBD2 (6 bases). V shed 4 bases and J shed 2 bases, with 20 bases lying between them. Germline loops: CDR1 DFQATT, CDR2 SNEGSKA (reference sequence). This CDR3 has 16 residues. CDR3 coding DNA: TGCAGTGCTAAAGTTTTGGAGGGGAGGCCACAAGAGACCCAGTACTTC. Translating gives CSAKVLEGRPQETQYF.

This clonotype was detected a few times. The chain is built from TRBV7-9 and TRBJ1-1, with D uncertain. V was cut by 5 bases and J by 4 bases, with 14 bases left in between. The CDR3 is 14 amino acids. Germline CDR1 is SEHNR and CDR2 is FQNEAQ (reference sequence). DNA for the CDR3: TGTGCCAGCAGCCTCAGGAGGGAACCCACTGAAGCTTTCTTT. This gives the protein CASSLRREPTEAFF.

Only a few counts were recorded for this clonotype. The gene calls are TRBV29-1 and TRBJ1-4; a weak D match, TRBD1 (5 bases). The CDR3 sequence is 11 residues long. Looked up from germline, CDR1 is SQVTM and CDR2 is ANQGSEA. Deletions cut 8 bases from V and 5 bases from J, with 9 bases between. The CDR3 region has the DNA TGCAGCTCGCGACAGAATGAAAAACTGTTTTTT. The encoded protein is CSSRQNEKLFF.

There are a few counts of this clonotype. V gene TRBV20-1 combines with J gene TRBJ1-2, with 8 bases lining up with TRBD1. CDR3 length: 18 residues. V gave up 3 bases and J gave up 0 bases; unmatched junction bases: 15. Germline-derived CDR1 and CDR2 are DFQATT and SNEGSKA (reference sequence). The CDR3 sequence is CSASPHRDRLPTNYGYTF. DNA for the CDR3: TGCAGTGCTAGTCCTCACCGGGACAGGTTACCCACTAACTATGGCTACACCTTC.

The chain is built from TRBV11-2 and TRBJ2-7; possibly TRBD1 for D (6 bases). V was cut by 5 bases and J by 1 base, with 18 bases left in between. Germline assignment: CDR1 SGHAT and CDR2 FQNNGV. This CDR3 is built from 16 residues. The CDR3 region has the DNA TGTGCCAGCAGCCAATCCACGGGACAACTTTCCTACGAGCAGTACTTC. Its translation: CASSQSTGQLSYEQYF.

A few counts support this clonotype. The chain uses TRBV27 and TRBJ2-3; 12 bases line up with TRBD2. V dropped 6 bases and J dropped 6; count of bases not matched to a gene: 13. The CDR3 has 17 amino acids. CDR1 and CDR2 from the germline V gene are MNHEY and SMNVEV (reference sequence). The CDR3 DNA follows: TGTGCCAGCAGCCAGACCCTTCTAGCGGGGGGGCCGGATACGCAGTATTTT. Its translation is CASSQTLLAGGPDTQYF.

The chain links TRBV6-6 to TRBJ2-5; no clear D gene. Germline V gene sequence: CDR1 MNHNY, CDR2 SVGAGI (reference sequence). The V end was cut by 4 bases, the J end by 5 bases, with 8 bases between. The CDR3 is 12 residues long. The CDR3 DNA reads TGTGCCAGCAGTTCCAACGCTGAGACCCAGTACTTC. This sequence encodes CASSSNAETQYF.

The chain uses TRBV6-1 and TRBJ1-2; D may be TRBD1 (5 bases). Germline CDR1 and CDR2: MNHNS and SASEGT. The CDR3 runs to 14 residues. With 7 bases removed from V and 3 bases from J, the gap between germline ends came to 15 bases. The CDR3 DNA sequence: TGTGCCAGCAAATCGGGACGGAATTACTATGGCTACACCTTC. Translated: CASKSGRNYYGYTF.